One sample yielded the 17 T cell receptor beta chains listed below, sequenced in a study of blood T cell repertoires in COVID-19. This table comes from immunoSEQ multiplex PCR, and its TCRdb copy is limited to in-frame clones, with some not included. The sample has 200,000 to 250,000 clones, roughly 79% seen once. The specimen was peripheral blood. The receptors shown here come from a woman of 80 years or more with COVID-19, enrolled during active disease.

The rearrangement uses TRBV29-1 and TRBJ1-3; D is ambiguous. The V gene lost 3 bases and the J gene lost 1 base, with 4 bases spanning the gap. This CDR3 has 12 residues. CDR1 is SQVTM and CDR2 is ANQGSEA in the germline V gene. Here the CDR3 reads CSVETSGNTIYF. The CDR3 nucleotides read TGCAGCGTTGAGACTTCTGGAAACACCATATATTTT.

This chain links TRBV28 with TRBJ1-2, with 12 bases fitting TRBD1. Germline V CDR1 and CDR2: MDHEN, SYDVKM. The CDR3 is made up of 15 amino acids. J was trimmed by 4 bases and V by 8 bases; bases with no gene match: 8. CDR3 nucleotide sequence: TGTGCCAGCGGAACCGGGACAGGGGGCCTCTATGGCTACACCTTC. Residues: CASGTGTGGLYGYTF.

The rearrangement uses TRBV21-1 and TRBJ1-5; the D call of TRBD1 is as the table states it, not checked on the DNA. TRBV21-1 is labeled a pseudogene. This CDR3 comprises 14 residues. The CDR3 nucleotides are TGTGCCAGCAGCAGCAGGGCGCCTTATCAGCCCCAGCATTTT. This sequence encodes CASSSRAPYQPQHF.

The rearrangement uses TRBV6-5 and TRBJ1-2; D gene unclear. CDR3 size: 13 residues. V lost 2 bases and J 8 bases, leaving 12 bases between the germline ends. Per germline, CDR1 MNHEY and CDR2 SVGAGI. The CDR3 DNA is TGTGCCAGCAGTTACGAGTTCTTCAACGGCTACACCTTC. Translation: CASSYEFFNGYTF.

The chain joins TRBV6-1 to TRBJ1-5; D may be TRBD1 (5 bases). The CDR3 length is 13 residues. Germline lookup yields CDR1 MNHNS and CDR2 SASEGT. Trimming took 3 bases from V and 10 from J, leaving 13 bases between them. CDR3 nucleotides: TGTGCCAGCAGTGAGTGGGGGGGAGGACCCCAGCATTTT. As protein: CASSEWGGGPQHF.

This chain uses TRBV10-3 with TRBJ1-3, with no clear D. Trimming pared 0 bases from V and 0 bases from J, leaving 3 bases between. The CDR3 totals 14 residues. Germline CDR1 ENHRY, CDR2 SYGVKD. The CDR3 nucleotides are TGTGCCATCAGTGAGTCGGCCTCTGGAAACACCATATATTTT. Encoded protein: CAISESASGNTIYF.

This clone has just a few counts. The chain's CDR3 is CASSLLGAANEKLFF. CDR3 nucleotide sequence: TGTGCCAGCAGTCTCCTAGGGGCGGCTAATGAAAAACTGTTTTTT. The chain joins TRBV27 to TRBJ1-4, with D tentatively TRBD1 (5 bases). The CDR3 runs 15 residues. V lost 5 bases and J 3 bases, leaving 13 bases between the germline ends. Germline lookup yields CDR1 MNHEY and CDR2 SMNVEV (reference sequence).

This chain connects TRBV18 to TRBJ1-4; the match to TRBD1 covers 8 bases. V shed 6 bases, J shed 8 bases, and the junction held 5 bases outside the gene matches. The CDR3 spans 13 residues. Per germline, CDR1 KGHSH and CDR2 LQKENI. CDR3 in DNA: TGTGCCAGCTCCGGACAGGGAGGGGAAAAACTGTTTTTT. Encoded protein: CASSGQGGEKLFF.

This chain joins TRBV5-5 and TRBJ1-5, with 9 bases identical to TRBD1. The CDR3 is 16 amino acids. With V trimmed by 2 bases and J by 7 bases, 10 bases remained unmatched. Germline V CDR1 and CDR2: SGHKS, YYEKEE (reference sequence). This CDR3 is CASSFGVGQGGQPQHF. The DNA for the CDR3 is TGTGCCAGCAGCTTTGGTGTGGGACAGGGAGGACAGCCCCAGCATTTT.

This clone was counted only a few times. The chain carries TRBV5-1 and TRBJ2-1, with 8 bases aligning to TRBD1. CDR3 length equals 17 residues. V shed 4 bases, J shed 0 bases, and the junction held 9 bases outside the gene matches. Germline CDR1 and CDR2: SGHRS and YFSETQ. The CDR3 is CASSRGTGQSSYNEQFF. In DNA, the CDR3 is TGCGCCAGCAGCCGGGGGACAGGACAAAGCTCCTACAATGAGCAGTTCTTC.

This sequence joins TRBV2 and TRBJ1-1; 7 bases are a match to TRBD1. The CDR3 runs 15 residues. Germline CDR1 is SNHLY and CDR2 is FYNNEI. The ends lost 8 bases at V and 11 bases at J; junction bases unmatched: 20. The CDR3 region is CASARGLVTGQWAFF. The CDR3 DNA follows: TGTGCCAGCGCCCGGGGACTAGTGACAGGGCAGTGGGCTTTCTTT.

This clone was detected only once. This chain connects TRBV6-4 to TRBJ1-5; unclear D gene. The CDR3 runs 16 residues. The V and J ends lost 2 bases and 11 bases respectively, with 22 bases between them. Germline V gene sequence: CDR1 MRHNA, CDR2 SNTAGT. The DNA for the CDR3 is TGTGCCAGCAGTGACCCCCAGTGTAAGGGAGTCGGGGCCCAGCATTTT. It specifies CASSDPQCKGVGAQHF.

The rearrangement links TRBV18 to TRBJ1-1, with D uncertain. CDR3 length equals 14 residues. The germline CDR1 and CDR2 sequences are KGHSH and LQKENI. With 3 bases removed from V and 2 bases from J, the gap between germline ends came to 10 bases. The CDR3 DNA reads TGTGCCAGCTCACCCCTGCTGAGTAACACTGAAGCTTTCTTT. Its protein is CASSPLLSNTEAFF. Supplemented by reference TRBV18 and TRBJ1-1, the full variable domain reads NAGVMQNPRHLVRRRGQEARLRCSPMKGHSHVYWYRQLPEEGLKFMVYLQKENIIDESGMPKERFSAEFPKEGPSILRIQQVVRGDSAAYFCASSPLLSNTEAFFGQGTRLTVV.

The V and J genes are TRBV7-2 and TRBJ2-5; the D gene is possibly TRBD2 (6 bases). The CDR3 consists of 13 residues. V lost 6 bases, J lost 4 bases, and 12 bases lay in between. The V gene's germline CDR1 is SGHTA and CDR2 FQGNSA. CDR3: CASSSTRLETQYF. CDR3 DNA: TGTGCCAGCAGTTCGACTAGACTAGAGACCCAGTACTTC.

This clone came up once. The junction and the germline gene differ at one end; a read error may be behind it. This sample includes further DNA sequences coding for the same CDR3. V and J are TRBV7-9 and TRBJ1-1; tentatively, D is TRBD1 (5 bases). There are 12 residues in the CDR3. Germline assignment: CDR1 SEHNR and CDR2 FQNEAQ (reference sequence). The CDR3 sequence: CASSLVAGYAFF. CDR3 sequence (DNA): TGCGCCAGCAGCTTAGTTGCAGGGTACGCTTTCTTT.

The chain combines TRBV29-1 with TRBJ1-2; perhaps TRBD1 as D (5 bases). The CDR3 consists of 10 residues. Germline assignment: CDR1 SQVTM and CDR2 ANQGSEA. Trimming stripped 3 bases from V and 6 bases from J, with 5 bases between. CDR3 in DNA: TGCAGCGTTGACAGGGATGGCTACACCTTC. Protein: CSVDRDGYTF.

The chain links TRBV5-1 to TRBJ1-4, with D possibly matching TRBD1 (5 bases). There are 14 residues in the CDR3. Per germline, CDR1 SGHRS and CDR2 YFSETQ. Trimming shortened V by 7 bases and J by 0 bases, and 10 bases separated the two germline ends. DNA for the CDR3: TGCGCCAGCGCCGAGACAGCAACTAATGAAAAACTGTTTTTT. This gives the protein CASAETATNEKLFF.